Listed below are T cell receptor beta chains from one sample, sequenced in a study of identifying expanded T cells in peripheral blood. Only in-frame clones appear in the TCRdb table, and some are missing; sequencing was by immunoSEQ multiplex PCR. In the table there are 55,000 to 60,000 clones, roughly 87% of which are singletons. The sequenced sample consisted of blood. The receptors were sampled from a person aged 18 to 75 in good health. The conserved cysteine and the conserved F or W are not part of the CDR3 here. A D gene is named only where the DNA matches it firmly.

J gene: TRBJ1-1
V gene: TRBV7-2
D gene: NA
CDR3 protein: ASSPQFTEMNTEAF

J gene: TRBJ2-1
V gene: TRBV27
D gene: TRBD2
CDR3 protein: ASSRKVPTSGSANEQF

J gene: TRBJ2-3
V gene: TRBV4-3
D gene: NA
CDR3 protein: ASSQEKGGATQY

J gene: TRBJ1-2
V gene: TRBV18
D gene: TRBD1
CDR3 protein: ASSLGQGEYGYT

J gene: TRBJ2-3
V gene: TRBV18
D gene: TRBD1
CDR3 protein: ASSPQGQGVTDTQY

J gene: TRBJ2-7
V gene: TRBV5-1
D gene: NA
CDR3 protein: ASSLEVDSEQY

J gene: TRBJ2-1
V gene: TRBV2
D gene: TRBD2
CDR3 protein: ASSELAGGGFNEQF

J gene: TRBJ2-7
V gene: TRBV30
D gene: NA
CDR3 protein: AWATGHATYYEQY

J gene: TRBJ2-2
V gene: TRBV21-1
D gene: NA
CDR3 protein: ASRFSGTSGRRGAV

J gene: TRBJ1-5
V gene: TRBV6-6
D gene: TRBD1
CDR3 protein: ASSWGKDRGNQPQH

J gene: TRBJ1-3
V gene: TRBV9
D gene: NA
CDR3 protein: ASSGPGGGDSGNTIY

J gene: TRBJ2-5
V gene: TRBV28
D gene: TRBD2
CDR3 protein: ASRKGPGLAGLDGETQY

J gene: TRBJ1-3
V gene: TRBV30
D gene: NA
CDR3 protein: AWSTAINTIY

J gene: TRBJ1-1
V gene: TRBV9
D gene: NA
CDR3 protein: ASSVDGSPYTEAF

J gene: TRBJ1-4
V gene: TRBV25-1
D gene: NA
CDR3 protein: ASSPLGSLKLF

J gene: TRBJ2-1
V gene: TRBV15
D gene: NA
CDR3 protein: ATSREKSGNEQF

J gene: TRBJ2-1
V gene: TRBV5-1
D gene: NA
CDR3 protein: ASSLAAANEQF

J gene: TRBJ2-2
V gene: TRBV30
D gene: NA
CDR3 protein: AWSSLGTGELF

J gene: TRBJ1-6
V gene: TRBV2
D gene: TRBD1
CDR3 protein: ASTINRGLTNSPLH

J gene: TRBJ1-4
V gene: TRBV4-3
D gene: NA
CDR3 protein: ASSQGTLGKLF

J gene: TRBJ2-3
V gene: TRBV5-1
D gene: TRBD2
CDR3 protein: ASSLGTSEAPDTQY

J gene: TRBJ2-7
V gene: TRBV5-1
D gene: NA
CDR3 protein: ASSLGLDTYEQY

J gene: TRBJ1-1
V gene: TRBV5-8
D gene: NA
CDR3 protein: ASSLRERKAF

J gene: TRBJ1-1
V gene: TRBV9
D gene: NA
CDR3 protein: ASSGTGQLGTEAF

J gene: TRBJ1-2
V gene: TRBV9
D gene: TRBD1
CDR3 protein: ASSPQGDVIGYGYT

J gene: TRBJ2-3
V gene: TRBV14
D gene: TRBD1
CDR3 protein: ASSQDLAGGWGDTQY

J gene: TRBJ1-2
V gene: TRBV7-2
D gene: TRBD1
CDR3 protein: ASSRIAPGTGGVYYGYT

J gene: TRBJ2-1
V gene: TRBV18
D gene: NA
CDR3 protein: ASSRVQTNEQF

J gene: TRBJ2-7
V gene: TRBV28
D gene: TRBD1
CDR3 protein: ASSLSGQGLNEQY

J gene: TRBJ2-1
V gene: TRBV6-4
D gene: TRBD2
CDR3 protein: ASSDSAGGSNEQF

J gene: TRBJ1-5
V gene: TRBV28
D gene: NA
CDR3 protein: ASGLTDQPQH

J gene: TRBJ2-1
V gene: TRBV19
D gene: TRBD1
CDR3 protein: ASSSPSKDRGDEQF

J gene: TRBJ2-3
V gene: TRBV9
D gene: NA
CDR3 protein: ASSVGSRTDTQY

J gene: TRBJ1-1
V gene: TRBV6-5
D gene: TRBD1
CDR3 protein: ASSPDRGGTEAF

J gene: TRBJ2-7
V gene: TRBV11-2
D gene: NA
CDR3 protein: ASSLGDGTLSYEQY

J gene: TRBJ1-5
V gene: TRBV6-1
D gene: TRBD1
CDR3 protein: ATRQGNSNQPQH

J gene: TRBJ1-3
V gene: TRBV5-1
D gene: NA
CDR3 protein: ASSLELGNTIY